The sequence of this T cell receptor (beta chain) was determined in a study of blood T cell repertoires in COVID-19. Study-wide background: There were acute and convalescent COVID-19 samples, and they came from the United States, Italy and Spain. T cells, B-cell-depleted T cells, or PBMCs provided the cDNA or gDNA that served as material.

TCRdb's table, derived via immunoSEQ multiplex PCR, lists solely in-frame clones and lacks some. The sample consists of 250,000 to 300,000 clones, under 90% of them appearing once. CDR3 length: 14 amino acids. With V trimmed by 6 bases and J by 6 bases, 10 bases remained unmatched. Germline V gene lookup returns CDR1 MDHEN and CDR2 SYDVKM. In assigning cohorts, the study relied on participant-reported clinical history. Recovered participants had two consecutive negative NP/OP PCR tests, healthcare professional clearance, or symptom resolution. The rearrangement uses TRBV28 and TRBJ2-7; 8 bases are shared with TRBD1. Sequences were obtained from PBMCs or T cells enriched from blood (not recorded which). The receptor's source is a woman aged 55-69 years who had recovered from COVID-19. CDR3 coding DNA: TGTGCCAGCAGCAATCACAGGGGGGCAAGCGAGCAGTACTTC. Translating it yields CASSNHRGASEQYF.